The rows below give T cell receptor beta chains drawn from one sample of a study of T-cell reconstitution after alpha-beta-depleted transplantation in children. One entry per CDR3 protein, called by TCRdb with MiXCR from the PCR reads. The table lists over 150,000 distinct CDR3 sequences, roughly 6.5% of them singletons, with roughly 4.7% in the top ten. The material was PBMCs, obtained before TCRalphabeta/CD19-depleted stem cell transplant. These receptors all stem from a girl less than two years old with combined immunodeficiency, due to receive a stem cell transplant. The CDR3 runs from the conserved cysteine through the conserved F or W. Each record gives: V gene, J gene, D gene, CDR3 protein. The D gene is left open where the match is weak.

v_call: TRBV13
j_call: TRBJ2-3
d_call: .
cdr3_aa: CASSLGQSTDTQYF

v_call: TRBV5-1
j_call: TRBJ2-3
d_call: .
cdr3_aa: CASSLALRAEPDTQYF

v_call: TRBV4-2
j_call: TRBJ2-7
d_call: TRBD2
cdr3_aa: CASSQEIAGGRYEQYF

v_call: TRBV28
j_call: TRBJ2-5
d_call: TRBD1
cdr3_aa: CASRYPGQGKEETQYF

v_call: TRBV28
j_call: TRBJ2-7
d_call: .
cdr3_aa: CASSFVEGFHEQYF

v_call: TRBV28
j_call: TRBJ1-4
d_call: .
cdr3_aa: CASSSQISTNEKLFF

v_call: TRBV4-3
j_call: TRBJ2-7
d_call: .
cdr3_aa: CASSQDRYSLHEQYF

v_call: TRBV20-1
j_call: TRBJ1-1
d_call: .
cdr3_aa: CSASPARVKAFF

v_call: TRBV7-9
j_call: TRBJ2-7
d_call: .
cdr3_aa: CASSRKKGGSLYEQYF

v_call: TRBV20-1
j_call: TRBJ2-1
d_call: TRBD1
cdr3_aa: CSATDRGYIEQFF

v_call: TRBV7-9
j_call: TRBJ2-1
d_call: .
cdr3_aa: CASSLQISYNEQFF

v_call: TRBV29-1
j_call: TRBJ1-1
d_call: TRBD1
cdr3_aa: CSVDRDSPSNTEAFF

v_call: TRBV7-9
j_call: TRBJ2-7
d_call: .
cdr3_aa: CASSSDYYEQYF

v_call: TRBV12-3/TRBV12-4
j_call: TRBJ2-2
d_call: .
cdr3_aa: CASSLNPGSGELFF

v_call: TRBV20-1
j_call: TRBJ2-3
d_call: .
cdr3_aa: CSARDMGILSTDTQYF

v_call: TRBV7-2
j_call: TRBJ1-5
d_call: .
cdr3_aa: CASSPRVGRGQPQHF

v_call: TRBV6-2/TRBV6-3
j_call: TRBJ2-1
d_call: TRBD2
cdr3_aa: CASSSPLLAGGKRYNEQFF

v_call: TRBV7-9
j_call: TRBJ1-1
d_call: .
cdr3_aa: CASSSKYGQEAFF

v_call: TRBV18
j_call: TRBJ2-3
d_call: .
cdr3_aa: CASSPGRTSTDTQYF

v_call: TRBV20-1
j_call: TRBJ2-5
d_call: TRBD2
cdr3_aa: CSAGGLAGETQYF

v_call: TRBV25-1
j_call: TRBJ2-1
d_call: TRBD2
cdr3_aa: CASSEKYLVAGILRNEQFF

v_call: TRBV4-1
j_call: TRBJ2-1
d_call: .
cdr3_aa: CASSQVGGLRGPHEQFF

v_call: TRBV15
j_call: TRBJ2-7
d_call: TRBD2
cdr3_aa: CATSRGTSDPYEQYF

v_call: TRBV29-1
j_call: TRBJ2-5
d_call: .
cdr3_aa: CSVDGGLGQYF

v_call: TRBV7-9
j_call: TRBJ2-5
d_call: .
cdr3_aa: CASSPAGGFQETQYF

v_call: TRBV6-5
j_call: TRBJ2-3
d_call: .
cdr3_aa: CASSYYLGSTDTQYF

v_call: TRBV12-3/TRBV12-4
j_call: TRBJ2-7
d_call: TRBD2
cdr3_aa: CASSPSSSGRAYEQYF

v_call: TRBV29-1
j_call: TRBJ2-7
d_call: .
cdr3_aa: CSVEAASSYEQYF

v_call: TRBV29-1
j_call: TRBJ1-2
d_call: .
cdr3_aa: CSVGTHTF

v_call: TRBV7-8
j_call: TRBJ2-5
d_call: .
cdr3_aa: CASSLLEGAQETQYF

v_call: TRBV29-1
j_call: TRBJ1-3
d_call: TRBD1
cdr3_aa: CSVPGQGSGNTIYF

v_call: TRBV18
j_call: TRBJ1-6
d_call: TRBD1
cdr3_aa: CASSPPGTGGNSPLHF

v_call: TRBV7-3
j_call: TRBJ2-3
d_call: TRBD2
cdr3_aa: CASSSDGGATDTQYF

v_call: TRBV28
j_call: TRBJ2-7
d_call: .
cdr3_aa: CASSLLPLYEQYF

v_call: TRBV28
j_call: TRBJ1-6
d_call: .
cdr3_aa: CASSDGASSYNSPLHF

v_call: TRBV29-1
j_call: TRBJ2-1
d_call: .
cdr3_aa: CSVEGVTSLTYNEQFF

v_call: TRBV5-8
j_call: TRBJ2-2
d_call: .
cdr3_aa: CATIRDLRYTGELFF

v_call: TRBV5-3
j_call: TRBJ2-7
d_call: .
cdr3_aa: CAMSFGVSYEQYF

v_call: TRBV7-9
j_call: TRBJ2-7
d_call: .
cdr3_aa: CASSLWWGSSYEQYF

v_call: TRBV20-1
j_call: TRBJ2-1
d_call: .
cdr3_aa: CSARVILPDEQFF

v_call: TRBV29-1
j_call: TRBJ2-1
d_call: TRBD2
cdr3_aa: CSVGGLAGVGPYNEQFF

v_call: TRBV4-2
j_call: TRBJ2-2
d_call: TRBD2
cdr3_aa: CASSQGIRLAGEYTGELFF

v_call: TRBV4-1
j_call: TRBJ1-5
d_call: .
cdr3_aa: CASSQLADQPQHF

v_call: TRBV5-1
j_call: TRBJ2-1
d_call: TRBD2
cdr3_aa: CASSFGTSQYNEQFF

v_call: TRBV7-2
j_call: TRBJ2-1
d_call: TRBD2
cdr3_aa: CASSFSGSVHNEQFF